Each of the 5 T cell receptor beta chains below was sequenced from the same sample in a study of cytomegalovirus exposure and HLA in healthy donors. Primers included in the PCR were 60 Vbeta and 13 Jbeta primers. Produced via immunoSEQ multiplex PCR; TCRdb's table is partial and in-frame only. The repertoire holds around 100,000 clones, with 60% to 70% as singletons. The specimen sequenced was PBMCs. The receptors shown here come from a woman between 50 and 59 years old in good health and CMV-seronegative.

This clone turned up a few times. This chain links TRBV10-3 with TRBJ1-5; 8 nucleotides align to TRBD1. Germline lookup yields CDR1 ENHRY and CDR2 SYGVKD. This CDR3 contains 15 residues. Unmatched junction bases numbered 7, after V lost 2 bases and J lost 7 bases. The CDR3 spells CAISETDRGRQPQHF. Here the CDR3 DNA reads TGTGCCATCAGTGAGACAGACAGGGGCCGCCAGCCCCAGCATTTT.

The chain links TRBV19 to TRBJ2-5; 10 bases agree with TRBD1. The CDR3 is 17 amino acids. V shed 6 bases, J shed 1 base, and the junction held 11 bases outside the gene matches. Germline V gives CDR1 LNHDA, CDR2 SQIVND (reference sequence). The CDR3 protein is CASRGTGDVFPQETQYF. The CDR3 region has the DNA TGTGCCAGTAGAGGGACAGGGGACGTATTTCCCCAAGAGACCCAGTACTTC.

This clone was seen a handful of times. The V call is TRBV10-2, the J call TRBJ2-7; TRBD1 might be the D (6 bases). This CDR3 has 14 residues. Trimming left V 3 bases short and J 0 bases short, with 9 bases between. The V gene's germline CDR1 is WSHSY and CDR2 SAAADI. As DNA, the CDR3 is TGCGCCAGCAGTGATGAGACAGGCTCCTACGAGCAGTACTTC. Residues: CASSDETGSYEQYF.

This rearrangement joins TRBV6-5 to TRBJ2-1; D uncertain. The CDR3 consists of 11 residues. Trimming took off 4 bases at V and 9 bases at J, with 7 bases between the two ends. Germline values: CDR1 MNHEY, CDR2 SVGAGI. CDR3 DNA sequence: TGTGCCAGCAGTTCCGGGTTTGAGCAGTTCTTC. Translating gives CASSSGFEQFF.

The chain combines TRBV7-3 with TRBJ2-5, with D perhaps TRBD2 (5 bases). This CDR3 spans 13 amino acids. Trimming removed 6 bases at V and 1 base at J, with 9 bases between. Germline lookup yields CDR1 SGHTA and CDR2 FQGTGA. The CDR3 sequence: CASRGAAQETQYF. DNA for the CDR3: TGTGCCAGCAGGGGAGCGGCCCAAGAGACCCAGTACTTC.